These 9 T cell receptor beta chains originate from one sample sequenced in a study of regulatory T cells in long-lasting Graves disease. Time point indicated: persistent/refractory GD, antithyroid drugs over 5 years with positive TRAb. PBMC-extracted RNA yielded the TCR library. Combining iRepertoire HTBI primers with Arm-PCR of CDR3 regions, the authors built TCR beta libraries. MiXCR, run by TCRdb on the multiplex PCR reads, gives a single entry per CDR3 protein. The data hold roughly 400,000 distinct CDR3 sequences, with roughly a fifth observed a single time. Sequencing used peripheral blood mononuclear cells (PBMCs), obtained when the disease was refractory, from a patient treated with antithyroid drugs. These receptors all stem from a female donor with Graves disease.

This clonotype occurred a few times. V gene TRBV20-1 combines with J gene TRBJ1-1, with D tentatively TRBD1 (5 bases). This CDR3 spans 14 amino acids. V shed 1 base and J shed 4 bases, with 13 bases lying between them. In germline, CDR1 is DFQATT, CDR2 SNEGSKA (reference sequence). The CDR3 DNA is TGCAGTGCTAGAGTGGAAGGGGCCGGCACTGAAGCTTTCTTT. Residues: CSARVEGAGTEAFF.

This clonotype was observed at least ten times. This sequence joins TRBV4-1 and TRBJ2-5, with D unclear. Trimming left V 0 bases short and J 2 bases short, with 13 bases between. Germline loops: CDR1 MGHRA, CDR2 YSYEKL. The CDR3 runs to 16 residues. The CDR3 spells CASSQDSTEIQETQYF. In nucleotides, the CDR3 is TGCGCCAGCAGCCAAGATTCGACTGAAATACAAGAGACCCAGTACTTC.

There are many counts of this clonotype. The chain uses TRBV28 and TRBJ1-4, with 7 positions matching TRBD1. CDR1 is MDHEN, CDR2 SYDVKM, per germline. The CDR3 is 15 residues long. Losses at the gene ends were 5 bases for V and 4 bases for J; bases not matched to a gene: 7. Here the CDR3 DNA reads TGTGCCAGCAGTAGTGGACAGGCCGGTAATGAAAAACTGTTTTTT. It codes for CASSSGQAGNEKLFF.

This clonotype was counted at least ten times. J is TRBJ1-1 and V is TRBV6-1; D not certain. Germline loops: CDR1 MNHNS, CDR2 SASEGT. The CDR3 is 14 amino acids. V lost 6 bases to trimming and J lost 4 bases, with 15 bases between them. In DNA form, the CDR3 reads TGTGCCAGCAGGCTAACATCGATCCCCACTGAAGCTTTCTTT. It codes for CASRLTSIPTEAFF.

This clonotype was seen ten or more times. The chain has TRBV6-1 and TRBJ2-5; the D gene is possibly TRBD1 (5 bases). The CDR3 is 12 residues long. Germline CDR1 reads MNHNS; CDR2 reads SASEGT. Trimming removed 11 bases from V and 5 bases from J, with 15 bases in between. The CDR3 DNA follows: TGTGCCGGCAAAGGGGAAGCGGAGACCCAGTACTTC. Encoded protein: CAGKGEAETQYF.

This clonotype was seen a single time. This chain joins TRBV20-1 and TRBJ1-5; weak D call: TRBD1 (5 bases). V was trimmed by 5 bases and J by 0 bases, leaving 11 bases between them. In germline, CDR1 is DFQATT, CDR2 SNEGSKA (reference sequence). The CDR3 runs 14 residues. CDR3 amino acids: CSAAGSNSNQPQHF. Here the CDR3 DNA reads TGCAGTGCTGCAGGGAGTAATAGCAATCAGCCCCAGCATTTT.

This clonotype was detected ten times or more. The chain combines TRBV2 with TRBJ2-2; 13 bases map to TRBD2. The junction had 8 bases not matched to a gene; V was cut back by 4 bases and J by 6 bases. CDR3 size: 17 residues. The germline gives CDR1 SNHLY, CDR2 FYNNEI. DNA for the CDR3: TGTGCCAGCAGTGTCGGACTAGCGGGAGAGGGACCCGGGGAGCTGTTTTTT. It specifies CASSVGLAGEGPGELFF.

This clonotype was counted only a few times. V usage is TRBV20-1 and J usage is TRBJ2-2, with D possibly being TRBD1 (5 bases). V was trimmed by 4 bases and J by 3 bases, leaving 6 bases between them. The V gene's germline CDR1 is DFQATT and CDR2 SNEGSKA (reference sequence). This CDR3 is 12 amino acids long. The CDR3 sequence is CSATGYTGELFF. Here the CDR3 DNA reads TGCAGTGCTACAGGGTACACCGGGGAGCTGTTTTTT.

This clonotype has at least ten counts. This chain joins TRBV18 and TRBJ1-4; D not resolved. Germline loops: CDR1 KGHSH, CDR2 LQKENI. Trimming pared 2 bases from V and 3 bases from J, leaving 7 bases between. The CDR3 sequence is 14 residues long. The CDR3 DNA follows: TGTGCCAGCTCACCAGGGCAGCCTAATGAAAAACTGTTTTTT. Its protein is CASSPGQPNEKLFF.